The rows below give T cell receptor beta chains drawn from one sample of a study of PD-L1 blockade in urothelial cancer. This table comes from immunoSEQ multiplex PCR, and its TCRdb copy is limited to in-frame clones, with some not included. The sample contains just over 50,000 clones, 70% to 80% of which appear only once. This specimen was PBMCs, taken around atezolizumab (anti-PD-L1) treatment. The receptors originated from an older man with urothelial cancer. The CDR3 runs from the conserved cysteine through the conserved F or W. D genes are given only for firm matches. Clone size is given for some rows only: seen once, a few or many times, or a class if the clone is expanded.

clone_size,j_call,d_call,v_call,cdr3_nt,cdr3_aa
-,TRBJ2-2,TRBD1,TRBV9,TGTGCCAGCAGCGTAGTCCCGACAGGGATCCCCGGGGAGCTGTTTTTT,CASSVVPTGIPGELFF
-,TRBJ2-2,TRBD2,TRBV14,TGTGCCAGCAGCCATCTTATCGCGGGGGGGTCGAACACCGGGGAGCTGTTTTTT,CASSHLIAGGSNTGELFF
few,TRBJ1-1,-,TRBV6-5,TGTGCCAGCAGTACACAGCTTGAAGCTTTCTTT,CASSTQLEAFF
-,TRBJ1-2,-,TRBV28,TGTGCCAGCATCAGGGGACGCGCCCAACTCCAGGGTCGATATGGCTACACCTTC,CASIRGRAQLQGRYGYTF
few,TRBJ1-6,TRBD1,TRBV4-1,TGCGCCAGCAGCCAAGATCGGACAGGGCCCTATAATTCACCCCTCCACTTT,CASSQDRTGPYNSPLHF
-,TRBJ1-3,TRBD1,TRBV14,TGTGCCAGCAGCCTCCGACCCCCCGGGACAGGGGGAAACACCATATATTTT,CASSLRPPGTGGNTIYF
few,TRBJ2-1,-,TRBV11-2,TGTGCCAGCAGCTTATCCAGGGGCTGGGATGAGCAGTTCTTC,CASSLSRGWDEQFF
-,TRBJ1-1,-,TRBV2,TGTGCCAGGGGGGGGGCCTCGAACACTGAAGCTTTCTTT,CARGGASNTEAFF
-,TRBJ2-7,-,TRBV5-5,TGTGCCAGCAGCTTGAGGACAGCCTACTACGAGCAGTACTTC,CASSLRTAYYEQYF
-,TRBJ2-1,TRBD2,TRBV7-2,TGTGCCAGCAGCTGGGGACTAGCGGGAGCACGGGAGCAGTTCTTC,CASSWGLAGAREQFF
-,TRBJ1-2,-,TRBV5-1,TGCGCCAGCAGGGACAGCTCTAACTATGGCTACACCTTC,CASRDSSNYGYTF
-,TRBJ2-7,TRBD2,TRBV6-5,TGTGCCAGCAGTAGCGGGGGGACCTACGAGCAGTACTTC,CASSSGGTYEQYF
-,TRBJ1-1,-,TRBV20-1,TGCAGCAGGCAGACAATTACTGAAGCTTTCTTT,CSRQTITEAFF
-,TRBJ2-1,TRBD1,TRBV7-2,TGTGCCAGCAGCTTGGACAGGGGATTGGACAATGAGCAGTTCTTC,CASSLDRGLDNEQFF
-,TRBJ1-2,-,TRBV10-3,TGTGCCATCAGTGAGCTAGGGGGTAACTATGGCTACACCTTC,CAISELGGNYGYTF
-,TRBJ1-2,TRBD1,TRBV5-1,TGCGCCAGCAAAATGACAGGGGACTATGGCTACACCTTC,CASKMTGDYGYTF
-,TRBJ2-7,TRBD2,TRBV2,TGTGCCAGCACCTATAGCGGGGCCTACGAGCAGTACTTC,CASTYSGAYEQYF
-,TRBJ2-7,TRBD1,TRBV5-1,TGCGCCAGCTCCCGGACAGGGGACTACGAGCAGTACTTC,CASSRTGDYEQYF
-,TRBJ1-3,-,TRBV2,TGTGCCAGCAGGACAGGTAGCTCTGGAAACACCATATATTTT,CASRTGSSGNTIYF
-,TRBJ2-7,-,TRBV11-3,TGTGCCAGCAGCCACAGGGTTTCCGAGCAGTACTTC,CASSHRVSEQYF
-,TRBJ2-7,TRBD1,TRBV5-1,TGCGCCAGCAGCTTGGAGGCAGGGGGCTCCTACGAGCAGTACTTC,CASSLEAGGSYEQYF
few,TRBJ1-2,-,TRBV18,TGTGCCAGCTCACCACAGCTAAACTATGGCTACACCTTC,CASSPQLNYGYTF
-,TRBJ2-7,TRBD2,TRBV4-1,TGCGCCAGCAGCCAAAAGCTTGGGACTAGCGGGAGCTACGAGCAGTACTTC,CASSQKLGTSGSYEQYF
-,TRBJ1-4,-,TRBV28,TGTGCCAGCACCATCGGGGGAGGCGAGAGGGAAAAACTGTTTTTT,CASTIGGGEREKLFF
-,TRBJ1-4,-,TRBV6-1,TGTGCCAGCAGGGAACTGGAAAAACTGTTTTTT,CASRELEKLFF
-,TRBJ1-5,TRBD1,TRBV18,TGTGCCAGCTCACCCCGACAGGGAGGCAATCAGCCCCAGCATTTT,CASSPRQGGNQPQHF
-,TRBJ2-2,-,TRBV29-1,TGCAGCGGGGTCAGGGGCGGCACCGGGGAGCTGTTTTTT,CSGVRGGTGELFF
once,TRBJ1-3,-,TRBV19,TGTGCCAGTAGTATATACAGATACTCTGGAAACACCATATATTTT,CASSIYRYSGNTIYF
-,TRBJ2-1,TRBD2,TRBV9,TGTGCCAGCAGCTTAGGACTAGCCAGCTCCTACAATGAGCAGTTCTTC,CASSLGLASSYNEQFF
-,TRBJ1-1,TRBD1,TRBV19,TGTGCCAGTAGGGACAGGGATAGGACTGAAGCTTTCTTT,CASRDRDRTEAFF
once,TRBJ2-6,TRBD1,TRBV7-3,TGTGCCAGCAGCTCAGGGGGCTCTGGGGCCAACGTCCTGACTTTC,CASSSGGSGANVLTF
-,TRBJ2-7,TRBD1,TRBV28,TGTGCCAGCAGTTCATCCGACAGGGGGTTTAGCTACGAGCAGTACTTC,CASSSSDRGFSYEQYF
once,TRBJ1-1,TRBD1,TRBV14,TGTGCCAGCAGCCAGAGATGGGGACAGGGTACCCCTGAAGCTTTCTTT,CASSQRWGQGTPEAFF
-,TRBJ2-1,TRBD1,TRBV25-1,TGTGCCAGCAGTATAAGTAGGACAGGGTCGCGGAATGAGCAGTTCTTC,CASSISRTGSRNEQFF
-,TRBJ2-5,TRBD2,TRBV5-4,TGTGCCAGCAGCTTAGCGGGGGGTCCGTATCGTGAGACCCAGTACTTC,CASSLAGGPYRETQYF
-,TRBJ1-1,-,TRBV7-2,TGTGCCAGCAGCTTAGGGACAGCTTTCCCTGAAGCTTTCTTT,CASSLGTAFPEAFF
-,TRBJ1-6,-,TRBV6-5,TGTGCCAGCAGTTACCCGGCAGAGGGTAATTCACCCCTCCACTTT,CASSYPAEGNSPLHF
-,TRBJ2-2,-,TRBV7-2,TGTGCCAGCAGCTTAGGCCCTAGAGTAGGCCGAGACACCGGGGAGCTGTTTTTT,CASSLGPRVGRDTGELFF
-,TRBJ2-1,TRBD2,TRBV4-1,TGCGCCAGCAGCCAAAGCCAGCGGGAGAACGATGAGCAGTTCTTC,CASSQSQRENDEQFF
-,TRBJ2-7,TRBD2,TRBV28,TGTGCCAGCAGCCAAAGCGGGAGGAGCTCCTACGAGCAGTACTTC,CASSQSGRSSYEQYF
few,TRBJ2-2,TRBD2,TRBV4-2,TGTGCCAGCAGCCAAGAAATAGCGGGGATGAACACCGGGGAGCTGTTTTTT,CASSQEIAGMNTGELFF
-,TRBJ2-2,-,TRBV2,TGTGCCAGCAAGCCCTCCTCCAGGGGAGTCGGGGAGCTGTTTTTT,CASKPSSRGVGELFF
-,TRBJ2-5,TRBD1,TRBV9,TGTGCCAGCAGCGTCGCACTCGTCGGGACAGGCTACCAAGAGACCCAGTACTTC,CASSVALVGTGYQETQYF
once,TRBJ2-7,TRBD1,TRBV7-2,TGTGCCAGCAGCGACAGGGGCCAGGGGGAGCAGTACTTC,CASSDRGQGEQYF
-,TRBJ2-1,-,TRBV2,TGTGCCAGCAGTCCGCAAGGACAGGGAGGGGGTGAGCAGTTCTTC,CASSPQGQGGGEQFF
-,TRBJ2-7,TRBD1,TRBV14,TGTGCCAGCAGCCAAGTAAAGGGGGCCCGCTCCTACGAGCAGTACTTC,CASSQVKGARSYEQYF
-,TRBJ2-3,TRBD1,TRBV4-1,TGCGCCAGCAGCCCGACAGGGGCCACAGATACGCAGTATTTT,CASSPTGATDTQYF
-,TRBJ2-7,TRBD2,TRBV7-2,TGTGCCAGCAGCTTAACCCGGACTAGCGGGAAATACGAGCAGTACTTC,CASSLTRTSGKYEQYF
once,TRBJ2-5,-,TRBV13,TGTGCCAGCAGTCCCTCCGAGTGGGGCGCAGAGACCCAGTACTTC,CASSPSEWGAETQYF
-,TRBJ2-1,-,TRBV7-9,TGTGCCAGCAGCTTGGCAGGCGTCGGTGGTGAGCAGTTCTTC,CASSLAGVGGEQFF
-,TRBJ2-2,-,TRBV11-2,TGTGCCAGCAGCTTAGCATCTCTCGGGACCGGGGAGCTGTTTTTT,CASSLASLGTGELFF
-,TRBJ1-2,TRBD1,TRBV7-2,TGTGCCAGCAGTTTTAACAGGGGGGACTATGGCTACACCTTC,CASSFNRGDYGYTF
-,TRBJ2-1,-,TRBV21-1,TGTGCCAGCAGCAAAGAGATAGGCGGGAGGGCCCTCAATGAGCAGTTCTTC,CASSKEIGGRALNEQFF
-,TRBJ1-2,TRBD1,TRBV29-1,TGCAGCGTTGAAGGGGGCCGGGACAGAGATGGCTACACCTTC,CSVEGGRDRDGYTF
-,TRBJ1-4,-,TRBV6-5,TGTGCCAGCAGTAGAGGGGCGGGGGAAAAACTGTTTTTT,CASSRGAGEKLFF
-,TRBJ2-7,TRBD2,TRBV11-3,TGTGCCAGCAGCCCGACTAGCGGGGGCTACGAGCAGTACTTC,CASSPTSGGYEQYF
-,TRBJ2-1,TRBD2,TRBV28,TGTGCCAACGGGGGCAGCGGGAGGCCGCAGCTCTTC,CANGGSGRPQLF